This T cell receptor beta chain originates from a study of blood T cells in healthy people across ages (dated by TCRdb to the mid-2010s). Regarding the study in general: In model experiments, template switching captured roughly one uniquely barcoded TCR beta cDNA molecule for every two T cells. To avoid experimental bias, donors of different ages were distributed randomly across sequencing lanes. For two donors (one aged 18 to 29 and one aged 80 or older), the study analyzed two additional independent replicas of 1 million unique cDNA reads from the same blood draw. The donors were divided into four age groups: young (average approximately 17 years), middle-aged (about 39), aged (about 62) and long-lived (roughly 82). The study measured age-related changes in TCR beta repertoire diversity using deep sequencing normalized with unique cDNA molecular identifiers. Here is what the overall study found, with its caveats: Observed TCR beta diversity correlated strongly with the percentage of naive T cells measured by flow cytometry. Compared with the aged group, the long-lived group had more naive CD4+ T cells, fewer expanded clones and increased TCR diversity, suggesting age selection. The CMV infection status of donors was not known, potentially confounding age-related changes in expanded clonotypes. Conclusive comparison of naive and antigen-experienced compartments was prevented by the profiling of bulk unsorted PBMCs. Observed TCR beta diversity per million T cells fell roughly linearly with age, and a significant reduction was already apparent by age approximately 40. Estimates of total diversity based on one million sequenced T cells were considered lower bounds and underestimates.

The 39 donors, aged about 6 to 95 years, were systemically healthy Caucasian individuals from Russia. Each donor gave about 9.7 milliliters of peripheral blood, drawn into EDTA-treated Vacutainer tubes. Ficoll-Paque density-gradient centrifugation was used to isolate PBMCs, with at least 7 million obtained per sample. Trizol reagent was used to extract total RNA from PBMCs, with at least 5 micrograms per sample. For every donor, flow cytometry on a PBMC aliquot measured the percentage of naive CD45RAhigh/CD27high T cells. This clonotype appeared a few times. The antigen it recognizes is unknown. Nothing much larger sits one base from this clone, and base qualities are not available. The library was obtained by 5' RACE. TCRdb lists the instrument as Illumina HiSeq 2500. A second PCR of roughly 7 to 11 cycles was performed with a sample-barcoded 5' primer and a J-beta primer mix. A unique molecular identifier was introduced onto each TCR beta cDNA molecule by a template-switch 5' adaptor carrying 12 random nucleotides. Each sample yielded at least 2.5 million CDR3-containing paired-end reads. All of the RNA was converted into first-strand cDNA using the Mint cDNA synthesis kit, with a TRBC-specific oligonucleotide serving as the primer. Following uracil-DNA glycosylase treatment, all cDNA underwent a first 18-cycle PCR with the universal primers M1SS and BC2_uni_R. In the paper's pipeline: For normalization, 1 million high-quality reads, each with a distinct molecular identifier, were randomly selected from each sample. Instead of being binned into consensus sequences, reads that shared molecular identifiers were thrown out. MiTCR, with a Q25 quality threshold and the strictest error-elimination algorithm, was used for CDR3 identification, clonotype clustering and error correction. Lower-bound total TCR beta diversity was estimated with a nonparametric unseen species model using Euler transformation. Using fastp at Q25 and MiXCR, TCRdb reprocessed the public reads and kept productive beta chains. Each CDR3 protein gets just one entry, which takes the most common genes and DNA from the rows behind it. TCRdb's processing, not the authors', yielded these V and J calls. A total of 1 million or so distinct CDR3 sequences appear in this sample, less than 50% of them only once. Of the sample, about 20% is held by the ten largest clones.

Including the terminal cysteine and phenylalanine, the CDR3 comprises 14 residues. The DNA shown is the 42-base CDR3, in frame from base 1. Germline trimming amounts to 6 bases on V and 8 bases on J, with 11 as the count of junction bases outside the gene matches. This receptor was obtained from a woman in her sixties in good health. What was sequenced was blood. Recombination connected TRBV12-3 or TRBV12-4 to TRBJ1-2, and TRBD1 matches 8 of the central bases. The CDR3 here reads CASREDRVLSGYTF. The bases read TGTGCCAGCAGGGAGGACAGGGTCCTCTCCGGCTACACCTTC.